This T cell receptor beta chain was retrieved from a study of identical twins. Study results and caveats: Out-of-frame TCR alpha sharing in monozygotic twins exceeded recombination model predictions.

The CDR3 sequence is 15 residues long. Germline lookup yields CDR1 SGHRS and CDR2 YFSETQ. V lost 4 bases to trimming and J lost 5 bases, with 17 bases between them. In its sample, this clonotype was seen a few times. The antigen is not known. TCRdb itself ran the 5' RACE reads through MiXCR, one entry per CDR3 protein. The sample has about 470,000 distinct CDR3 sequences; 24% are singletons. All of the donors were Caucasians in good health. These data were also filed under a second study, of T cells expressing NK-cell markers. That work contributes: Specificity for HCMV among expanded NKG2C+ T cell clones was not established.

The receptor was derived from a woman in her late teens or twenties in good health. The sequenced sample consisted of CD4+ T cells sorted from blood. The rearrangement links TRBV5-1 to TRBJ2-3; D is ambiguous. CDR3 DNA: TGCGCCAGCAGCCCCGGACGCCCCTCTAGAGATACGCAGTATTTT. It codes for CASSPGRPSRDTQYF.